Shown below are 27 T cell receptor beta chains from a single sample sequenced in a study of response to subunit inactivated influenza vaccine (dated by TCRdb to 2016 to 2018). The sample's time point, from its label and the paper: approximately 40 days after influenza vaccine administration. Library preparation used RT-PCR. The sequencing machine was an Illumina HiSeq 2500. The public reads were quality trimmed at Q25 with fastp and then assembled into clones with MiXCR by TCRdb, keeping productive beta chains. Rows with a matching CDR3 protein are joined into one entry that keeps the most common DNA and genes. For this sample the table gives about 530,000 distinct CDR3 sequences, of which approximately 13% were detected only once. Clones ranked in the top ten supply over 10% of the sample. Sequenced material: PBMCs from blood, taken roughly 45 days after vaccination. The receptors derive from a man between 50 and 59 years old who received an inactivated influenza vaccine. Donor details come from another sample of the same person, matched by shared clones.

This clonotype was found a few times. The chain employs TRBV6-2 or TRBV6-3 and TRBJ2-2; no reliable D call. Germline loops: CDR1 MNHEY, CDR2 SVGEGT. The CDR3 covers 14 residues. Trimming took off 5 bases at V and 1 base at J, with 8 bases between the two ends. The CDR3 DNA reads TGTGCCAGCAGTCCGCGTCAGAACACCGGGGAGCTGTTTTTT. Its protein product is CASSPRQNTGELFF.

The table lists this clonotype with a few counts. This chain uses TRBV10-2 with TRBJ2-2; tentative D call: TRBD1 (6 bases). The CDR3 consists of 17 residues. Germline assignment: CDR1 WSHSY and CDR2 SAAADI. The germline V and J ends were trimmed by 6 bases and 0 bases, with 17 bases remaining between them. CDR3 region: CASSFQGWGTNTGELFF. The CDR3 DNA sequence: TGCGCCAGCAGCTTCCAGGGGTGGGGAACGAACACCGGGGAGCTGTTTTTT.

This clonotype was counted at least ten times. V gene TRBV29-1 combines with J gene TRBJ2-1; a possible D gene is TRBD1 (6 bases). CDR1 SQVTM and CDR2 ANQGSEA come from the germline V gene. The CDR3 is 12 residues long. With 3 bases removed from V and 4 bases from J, the gap between germline ends came to 7 bases. CDR3 sequence reads: CSVETGYNEQFF. In nucleotides, the CDR3 is TGCAGCGTTGAGACAGGTTACAATGAGCAGTTCTTC.

The chain joins TRBV6-1 to TRBJ2-3; 7 bases map to TRBD1. V trimming: 6 bases; J trimming: 2 bases; junction bases outside the gene matches: 8. The CDR3 totals 15 residues. From germline, CDR1 is MNHNS and CDR2 SASEGT. Written as DNA, the CDR3 is TGTGCCAGCAGCTCTAAGACAGGGCCCACAGATACGCAGTATTTT. It codes for CASSSKTGPTDTQYF.

The chain recombines TRBV7-2 with TRBJ2-6; TRBD1 might be the D (6 bases). Germline CDR1 SGHTA, CDR2 FQGNSA. CDR3 length equals 16 residues. V was trimmed by 1 base and J by 2 bases, leaving 9 bases between them. The CDR3 DNA is TGTGCCAGCAGCTTAGACCCAGGGGCTGGGGCCAACGTCCTGACTTTC. It is translated as CASSLDPGAGANVLTF. Based on the CDR3 plus reference TRBV7-2 and TRBJ2-6, the full variable domain is GAGVSQSPSNKVTEKGKDVELRCDPISGHTALYWYRQSLGQGLEFLIYFQGNSAPDKSGLPSDRFSAERTGGSVSTLTIQRTQQEDSAVYLCASSLDPGAGANVLTFGAGSRLTVL.

The DNA of the CDR3 is TGCAGTGCTAGAGCCCCCGGACTAGCGGCCCCCTACGAGCAGTACTTC. The encoded protein is CSARAPGLAAPYEQYF. The V call is TRBV20-1, the J call TRBJ2-7; 10 positions agree with TRBD2. The germline CDR1 and CDR2 sequences are DFQATT and SNEGSKA (reference sequence). CDR3 size: 16 residues. V shed 1 base, J shed 2 bases, and the junction held 8 bases outside the gene matches.

This clonotype occurred a few times. The chain has TRBV29-1 and TRBJ1-2; possible D gene TRBD1, 5 bases. Trimming took 2 bases from V and 4 from J, leaving 17 bases between them. The CDR3 is 15 residues long. The germline CDR1 and CDR2 sequences are SQVTM and ANQGSEA. CDR3 DNA: TGCAGCGTTGAATCGGGGCTCCCCCAGATCTATGGCTACACCTTC. Amino acid sequence: CSVESGLPQIYGYTF.

A few counts support this clonotype. J is TRBJ2-2 and V is TRBV19; 12 positions match TRBD2. Germline V gene data show CDR1 as LNHDA and CDR2 as SQIVND (reference sequence). The ends lost 4 bases at V and 8 bases at J; junction bases unmatched: 8. This CDR3 region has 16 residues. The CDR3 loop reads CASSTVGTSGRGELFF. DNA for the CDR3: TGTGCCAGTAGTACTGTTGGGACTAGCGGGCGTGGGGAGCTGTTTTTT.

V and J are TRBV2 and TRBJ2-5; D gene unclear. CDR1 and CDR2 (germline): SNHLY, FYNNEI. Trimming removed 0 bases at V and 5 bases at J, with 10 bases between. This CDR3 has 14 amino acids. The DNA of the CDR3 is TGTGCCAGCAGTGAAGCCGGAGTATGGGAGACCCAGTACTTC. Translation: CASSEAGVWETQYF.

The rearrangement uses TRBV27 and TRBJ2-1; possibly TRBD2 for D (6 bases). The CDR3 is 12 amino acids. The V end lost 3 bases, the J end lost 9 bases, and 9 bases lay between the germline ends. Germline CDR1 and CDR2: MNHEY and SMNVEV (reference sequence). CDR3 region: CASSFEAGEQFF. The DNA of the CDR3 is TGTGCCAGCAGTTTTGAAGCGGGTGAGCAGTTCTTC.

J is TRBJ2-5 and V is TRBV11-2, with D perhaps matching TRBD2 (6 bases). Germline lookup yields CDR1 SGHAT and CDR2 FQNNGV. The length of the CDR3 is 16 residues. Between the trimmed V and J ends, which lost 1 base and 6 bases, there was a span of 18 bases. CDR3 loop: CASSLGGVSRSKTQYF. The CDR3 nucleotides are TGTGCCAGCAGCTTAGGGGGGGTCTCCCGAAGTAAGACCCAGTACTTC.

V usage is TRBV20-1 and J usage is TRBJ1-1, with no clear D. The V end was cut by 4 bases, the J end by 6 bases, with 6 bases between. Per germline, CDR1 DFQATT and CDR2 SNEGSKA (reference sequence). The CDR3 length is 10 residues. The CDR3 sequence: CSAKRAEAFF. Here the CDR3 DNA reads TGCAGTGCTAAGAGGGCTGAAGCTTTCTTT.

The chain carries TRBV20-1 and TRBJ2-1, with D tentatively TRBD1 (6 bases). Germline V CDR1 and CDR2: DFQATT, SNEGSKA (reference sequence). Trimming removed 3 bases at V and 4 bases at J, with 19 bases between. The CDR3 is made up of 16 amino acids. The CDR3 is CSASLGAVITYNEQFF. The CDR3 DNA reads as TGCAGTGCTAGTCTGGGGGCTGTAATTACATACAATGAGCAGTTCTTC.

This clonotype turned up a few times. The chain links TRBV10-3 to TRBJ2-1, with TRBD2 matching 8 bases. This CDR3 spans 16 amino acids. CDR1 and CDR2 (germline): ENHRY, SYGVKD. J was trimmed by 5 bases and V by 1 base; bases with no gene match: 7. CDR3 DNA: TGTGCCATCAGTGAGTTGATTAGCGGGAAGAACAATGAGCAGTTCTTC. Translating gives CAISELISGKNNEQFF.

This clonotype has just a few counts. The chain is built from TRBV12-3 or TRBV12-4 and TRBJ2-2, with D perhaps TRBD2 (6 bases). The CDR3 length is 15 residues. V was cut by 6 bases and J by 1 base, with 12 bases left in between. The CDR3 protein is CASRASELNTGELFF. Here the CDR3 DNA reads TGTGCCAGCAGGGCTAGCGAGTTGAACACCGGGGAGCTGTTTTTT.

In its sample, this clonotype was seen once. This chain links TRBV5-1 with TRBJ1-5; D is ambiguous. There are 14 residues in the CDR3. In germline, CDR1 is SGHRS, CDR2 YFSETQ. V lost 1 base and J 5 bases, leaving 10 bases between the germline ends. In DNA form, the CDR3 reads TGCGCCAGCAGCTTGTCGGGGAATGATCAGCCCCAGCATTTT. Encoded protein: CASSLSGNDQPQHF.

This clonotype was found a few times. The V call is TRBV4-1, the J call TRBJ1-5; 9 nucleotides agree with TRBD1. The germline V gene encodes CDR1 MGHRA and CDR2 YSYEKL. J gave up 4 bases and V 4 bases, and 5 bases lay outside the gene matches. The CDR3 consists of 15 residues. CDR3 protein: CASSLHRGLNQPQHF. In nucleotides, the CDR3 is TGCGCCAGCAGCCTACACAGGGGGCTTAATCAGCCCCAGCATTTT.

This chain uses TRBV15 with TRBJ2-2; no definite D call. Germline CDR1 is LNHNV and CDR2 is YYDKDF (reference sequence). The CDR3 spans 14 residues. Trimming took 3 bases from V and 3 from J, leaving 8 bases between them. The CDR3 is CATSRGWDTGELFF. CDR3 DNA sequence: TGTGCCACCAGCAGGGGCTGGGACACCGGGGAGCTGTTTTTT. Using reference TRBV15 and TRBJ2-2 for the parts outside the CDR3, the full variable domain is DAMVIQNPRYQVTQFGKPVTLSCSQTLNHNVMYWYQQKSSQAPKLLFHYYDKDFNNEADTPDNFQSRRPNTSFCFLDIRSPGLGDTAMYLCATSRGWDTGELFFGEGSRLTVL.

The V gene is TRBV20-1, the J gene TRBJ2-7, with 7 bases that match TRBD1. The CDR3 is made up of 15 amino acids. With V trimmed by 2 bases and J by 2 bases, 9 bases remained unmatched. Germline CDR1 DFQATT, CDR2 SNEGSKA (reference sequence). CDR3 DNA sequence: TGCAGTGCTAGAAACTCGGACAGGCTTACCTACGAGCAGTACTTC. Amino acids: CSARNSDRLTYEQYF.

This clonotype was counted a few times. V is TRBV20-1 and J is TRBJ2-2; TRBD2 matches at 11 bases. Trimming at V came to 1 base and at J to 7 bases, leaving 5 bases not matched to a gene. The CDR3 contains 15 residues. From germline, CDR1 is DFQATT and CDR2 SNEGSKA (reference sequence). The CDR3 sequence: CSARAVAGGFGELFF. The DNA for the CDR3 is TGCAGTGCTAGAGCGGTAGCGGGGGGGTTCGGGGAGCTGTTTTTT.

V usage is TRBV7-2 and J usage is TRBJ2-7; D assignment may be TRBD1 or TRBD2 (6 bases each). The CDR3 extends over 15 amino acids. The V and J ends lost 1 base and 2 bases respectively, with 12 bases between them. The germline CDR1 and CDR2 sequences are SGHTA and FQGNSA. The CDR3 nucleotides are TGTGCCAGCAGCTTAGACGGGGGCCTAACCTACGAGCAGTACTTC. This sequence encodes CASSLDGGLTYEQYF.

This clonotype turned up a few times. CDR3 loop: CASHRPPYEQYF. The CDR3 DNA follows: TGTGCCAGCCATCGACCCCCCTACGAGCAGTACTTC. The chain joins TRBV25-1 to TRBJ2-7; D unresolved. CDR1 and CDR2 from the germline V gene are MGHDK and SYGVNS. This CDR3 region has 12 residues. The V and J ends lost 8 bases and 2 bases respectively, with 10 bases between them.

The rearrangement joins TRBV29-1 to TRBJ2-5, with 7 bases identical to TRBD2. CDR1 is SQVTM, CDR2 ANQGSEA, per germline. There are 14 residues in the CDR3. V was clipped by 5 bases and J by 4 bases; unmatched bases: 10. The CDR3 bases are TGCAGCGTTACAAGCAATGGGGGGGGAGAGACCCAGTACTTC. Encoded protein: CSVTSNGGGETQYF.

This clonotype was seen repeatedly, ten times or more. V gene TRBV10-3 combines with J gene TRBJ1-1; D remains unclear. CDR1 and CDR2 (germline): ENHRY, SYGVKD. Between the trimmed V and J ends, which lost 0 bases and 0 bases, there was a span of 8 bases. The CDR3 sequence is 15 residues long. The CDR3 region has the DNA TGTGCCATCAGTGAGTCTGCGAACGTGAACACTGAAGCTTTCTTT. Translation gives CAISESANVNTEAFF.

This clonotype was observed a handful of times. V gene TRBV4-3 combines with J gene TRBJ2-3; D unresolved. The germline CDR1 and CDR2 sequences are LGHNA and YSLEER. CDR3 length: 15 amino acids. V gave up 0 bases and J gave up 0 bases, with 7 bases separating them. DNA for the CDR3: TGCGCCAGCAGCCAAGATCCCACTAGCACAGATACGCAGTATTTT. As protein: CASSQDPTSTDTQYF.

The rearrangement uses TRBV14 and TRBJ1-2; D is perhaps TRBD1 (5 bases). Germline assignment: CDR1 SGHDN and CDR2 FVKESK. Trimming took off 0 bases at V and 4 bases at J, with 12 bases between the two ends. This CDR3 region has 15 residues. In DNA, the CDR3 is TGTGCCAGCAGCCAAGACGCCGACAGTGCCTATGGCTACACCTTC. Amino acid sequence: CASSQDADSAYGYTF.

Many counts were recorded for this clonotype. The chain has TRBV7-2 and TRBJ2-5; D gene unclear. The CDR3 consists of 13 residues. Trimming left V 3 bases short and J 4 bases short, with 9 bases between. The germline V gene has CDR1 SGHTA and CDR2 FQGNSA. The CDR3 nucleotides are TGTGCCAGCAGCTTCCAGATTGGAGAGACCCAGTACTTC. This gives the protein CASSFQIGETQYF.